The 27 T cell receptor beta chains in this list originate from one sample, sequenced in a study of response to subunit inactivated influenza vaccine. MiXCR, applied by TCRdb to the RT-PCR reads, yields one record per CDR3 protein. The sample consists of approximately 310,000 distinct CDR3 sequences, 20% to 25% of them appearing once. The material sequenced was PBMCs from blood, taken approximately 20 months after vaccination. These TCRs come from a man aged 45-69 years who received an inactivated influenza vaccine.

This clonotype was counted at least ten times. The chain links TRBV29-1 to TRBJ1-1, with 10 bases that match TRBD1. Germline V gene sequence: CDR1 SQVTM, CDR2 ANQGSEA. J lost 0 bases, V lost 6 bases, and 1 base had no gene match. The CDR3 sequence is 13 residues long. In DNA form, the CDR3 reads TGCAGCGTGACAGGGGGCATGAACACTGAAGCTTTCTTT. It specifies CSVTGGMNTEAFF. Based on the CDR3 plus reference TRBV29-1 and TRBJ1-1, the full variable domain is SAVISQKPSRDICQRGTSLTIQCQVDSQVTMMFWYRQQPGQSLTLIATANQGSEATYESGFVIDKFPISRPNLTFSTLTVSNMSPEDSSIYLCSVTGGMNTEAFFGQGTRLTVV.

V gene TRBV18 combines with J gene TRBJ1-2; 7 positions agree with TRBD1. The CDR3 contains 15 residues. CDR1 is KGHSH, CDR2 LQKENI, per germline. The ends lost 1 base at V and 4 bases at J; junction bases unmatched: 6. The CDR3 nucleotides are TGTGCCAGCTCACCACAAACCCGGGACAGCTATGGCTACACCTTC. Amino acids: CASSPQTRDSYGYTF.

In its sample, this clonotype was seen a few times. The rearrangement joins TRBV28 to TRBJ2-1; 8 positions agree with TRBD1. CDR1 is MDHEN and CDR2 is SYDVKM in the germline V gene. The V segment lost 5 bases and the J segment 4 bases; nucleotides outside the gene matches: 10. The CDR3 covers 16 residues. In DNA, the CDR3 is TGTGCCAGCAGTGGAGGGACAGGACTTATTTACAATGAGCAGTTCTTC. This encodes CASSGGTGLIYNEQFF.

The rearrangement links TRBV7-9 to TRBJ2-1; TRBD2 matches 12 bases. From germline, CDR1 is SEHNR and CDR2 FQNEAQ (reference sequence). This CDR3 has 17 residues. Unmatched junction bases numbered 6, after V lost 2 bases and J lost 4 bases. The CDR3 is CASSLTGTSGFYNEQFF. The CDR3 coding sequence is TGTGCCAGCAGCTTAACTGGGACTAGCGGGTTTTACAATGAGCAGTTCTTC.

V usage is TRBV3-1 and J usage is TRBJ2-3, with D perhaps TRBD1 (5 bases). The ends were cut back, 6 bases at V and 4 bases at J, with 11 bases in the middle. CDR1 and CDR2 from the germline V gene are LGHDT and YNNKEL (reference sequence). The CDR3 totals 13 residues. The CDR3 region has the DNA TGTGCCAGCAGAGCAGGGTTCGCAGATACGCAGTATTTT. Its translation: CASRAGFADTQYF.

This chain joins TRBV7-8 and TRBJ2-5; D may match TRBD1 or TRBD2 (6 bases each). The germline V gene encodes CDR1 SGHVS and CDR2 FQNEAQ. CDR3 length: 14 amino acids. V lost 3 bases to trimming and J lost 1 base, with 9 bases between them. DNA of the CDR3: TGTGCCAGCAGCTTTAGGGGGGCCCAAGAGACCCAGTACTTC. It encodes CASSFRGAQETQYF.

This chain connects TRBV3-1 to TRBJ2-5; 7 nucleotides align to TRBD2. Losses at the gene ends were 7 bases for V and 2 bases for J; bases not matched to a gene: 7. This CDR3 is built from 14 residues. From germline, CDR1 is LGHDT and CDR2 YNNKEL (reference sequence). CDR3 protein: CASMQWEGQETQYF. CDR3 sequence (DNA): TGTGCCAGCATGCAATGGGAGGGACAAGAGACCCAGTACTTC.

The chain employs TRBV6-9 and TRBJ1-5; tentatively, D is TRBD1 (6 bases). In germline, CDR1 is MNHGY, CDR2 SVAAGI. This CDR3 is built from 19 residues. The ends were cut back, 2 bases at V and 0 bases at J, with 20 bases in the middle. CDR3 residues: CASSYAPGHPRHSNQPQHF. Written as DNA, the CDR3 is TGTGCCAGCAGTTATGCACCGGGACACCCTCGGCATAGCAATCAGCCCCAGCATTTT.

Only one count was recorded for this clonotype. J is TRBJ2-7 and V is TRBV7-9; no firm D call. Germline V gene sequence: CDR1 SEHNR, CDR2 FQNEAQ (reference sequence). The CDR3 length is 16 residues. V was pared by 5 bases and J by 5 bases, with 22 bases between. In DNA, the CDR3 is TGTGCCAGCAGCGCCCAGACAAGGTCCCAGTCCCACGAGCAGTACTTC. Protein: CASSAQTRSQSHEQYF.

The rearrangement links TRBV20-1 to TRBJ1-1, with a weak D call TRBD1 (5 bases). Looked up from germline, CDR1 is DFQATT and CDR2 is SNEGSKA (reference sequence). V lost 7 bases, J lost 1 base, and 10 bases lay in between. This CDR3 comprises 12 residues. The CDR3 is CSEYRQNTEAFF. The CDR3 DNA reads as TGCAGTGAGTACAGGCAGAACACTGAAGCTTTCTTT.

The rearrangement links TRBV20-1 to TRBJ2-7, with 7 bases identical to TRBD1. Per germline, CDR1 DFQATT and CDR2 SNEGSKA (reference sequence). The CDR3 length is 12 residues. The V gene end was trimmed by 5 bases and the J gene end by 4 bases; junction bases not matched to a gene: 5. The CDR3 region is CSASRDRYEQYF. The CDR3 DNA is TGCAGTGCTTCCCGGGACAGATACGAGCAGTACTTC.

This clonotype has at least ten counts. The genes are TRBV20-1 and TRBJ1-4, with D possibly being TRBD1 (6 bases). The CDR3 has 14 residues. Germline V gene sequence: CDR1 DFQATT, CDR2 SNEGSKA (reference sequence). V lost 1 base, J lost 8 bases, and 14 bases lay in between. For the CDR3, the DNA is TGCAGTGCTAGAGTAGGGGGTGGTGGGGAAAAACTGTTTTTT. It codes for CSARVGGGGEKLFF.

In this sample, this clonotype turned up many times. The V and J genes are TRBV4-3 and TRBJ2-3; D gene uncertain. CDR3 length: 14 amino acids. CDR1 is LGHNA, CDR2 YSLEER, per germline. V was clipped by 4 bases and J by 2 bases, with 10 bases between them. The CDR3 nucleotides read TGCGCCAGCAGCCCTCACGACCCCACAGATACGCAGTATTTT. This codes for CASSPHDPTDTQYF.

This clonotype was seen more than once but under ten times. The chain joins TRBV30 to TRBJ1-5; no reliable D call. The CDR3 is 13 residues long. Germline V lookup: CDR1 GTSNPN, CDR2 SVGIG (reference sequence). Trimming took off 1 base at V and 1 base at J, with 5 bases between the two ends. CDR3 protein: CAWSGKSNQPQHF. The CDR3 nucleotides are TGTGCCTGGAGTGGGAAGAGCAATCAGCCCCAGCATTTT.

V gene TRBV4-1 combines with J gene TRBJ2-4; 9 bases match TRBD2. In germline, CDR1 is MGHRA, CDR2 YSYEKL. Germline trimming cut 2 bases from V and 7 bases from J; bases unmatched to any gene: 12. The CDR3 runs 17 residues. DNA of the CDR3: TGCGCCAGCAGCCAAAAGGGAATAGCGGGAGTTAATAACATTCAGTACTTC. The encoded protein is CASSQKGIAGVNNIQYF.

This clonotype came up a few times. CDR3 in DNA: TGTGCCAGCAGCCGAGCGTATGAAGCTTTCTTT. It encodes CASSRAYEAFF. The chain has TRBV11-2 and TRBJ1-1; D call uncertain. This CDR3 is 11 amino acids long. V shed 5 bases and J shed 7 bases, with 8 bases lying between them. Per the germline V gene, CDR1 is SGHAT and CDR2 is FQNNGV.

The chain employs TRBV28 and TRBJ2-7; D gene ambiguous. This CDR3 spans 13 amino acids. Germline V CDR1 and CDR2: MDHEN, SYDVKM. Deletions cut 6 bases from V and 3 bases from J, with 12 bases between. Here the CDR3 DNA reads TGTGCCAGCAGCTTACAAGAGAACTACGAGCAGTACTTC. As protein: CASSLQENYEQYF.

This chain connects TRBV7-9 to TRBJ1-3; TRBD1 is a possible D gene (5 bases). V lost 7 bases and J 4 bases, leaving 14 bases between the germline ends. Germline CDR1 and CDR2: SEHNR and FQNEAQ (reference sequence). The CDR3 runs 14 residues. The CDR3 DNA follows: TGTGCCAGCAACCAAGTAGGGGACGGAAACACCATATATTTT. Protein product: CASNQVGDGNTIYF.

This clonotype was detected many times. The chain uses TRBV7-2 and TRBJ2-3; no clear D. The germline V and J ends were trimmed by 4 bases and 2 bases, with 7 bases remaining between them. The length of the CDR3 is 13 residues. CDR1 and CDR2 from the germline V gene are SGHTA and FQGNSA. CDR3: CASSSRVTDTQYF. The CDR3 DNA reads TGTGCCAGCAGCTCTCGGGTCACAGATACGCAGTATTTT.

This clonotype was detected a few times. The rearrangement joins TRBV12-3 or TRBV12-4 to TRBJ1-1, with 8 bases lining up with TRBD1. The ends lost 6 bases at V and 0 bases at J; junction bases unmatched: 3. The CDR3 spans 14 residues. The CDR3 DNA sequence: TGTGCCAGCAGGTGGACAGGGATGAACACTGAAGCTTTCTTT. Amino acid sequence: CASRWTGMNTEAFF.

A few counts support this clonotype. The chain carries TRBV19 and TRBJ2-7; TRBD1 matches 7 bases. The J segment lost 3 bases and the V segment lost 4 bases, leaving 6 bases of the junction unmatched. The CDR3 spans 14 residues. Germline V CDR1 and CDR2: LNHDA, SQIVND (reference sequence). The CDR3 coding sequence is TGTGCCAGTAGTAGAGGGACAGCCATCTACGAGCAGTACTTC. This translates into CASSRGTAIYEQYF. Complete variable domain (other parts from reference TRBV19 and TRBJ2-7): DGGITQSPKYLFRKEGQNVTLSCEQNLNHDAMYWYRQDPGQGLRLIYYSQIVNDFQKGDIAEGYSVSREKKESFPLTVTSAQKNPTAFYLCASSRGTAIYEQYFGPGTRLTVT.

In its sample, this clonotype was seen a few times. The J gene is TRBJ2-7, the V gene TRBV29-1, with no clear D. Germline V gives CDR1 SQVTM, CDR2 ANQGSEA. V was shortened by 7 bases and J by 3 bases, with 16 bases between the two germline ends. The length of the CDR3 is 13 residues. CDR3 region: CSGIDKDRYEQYF. As DNA, the CDR3 is TGCAGCGGAATAGACAAGGACCGCTACGAGCAGTACTTC.

V is TRBV23-1 and J is TRBJ1-5; maybe TRBD1 (5 bases). TRBV23-1 falls under the ORF class, with uncertain function. Trimming removed 7 bases at V and 0 bases at J, with 19 bases between. This CDR3 comprises 17 residues. In nucleotides, the CDR3 is TGCGCCAGCACCCGACGGCCCGGGGGGTATAGCAATCAGCCCCAGCATTTT. Amino acid sequence: CASTRRPGGYSNQPQHF.

This clonotype was picked up a small number of times. The chain employs TRBV11-1 and TRBJ1-1; unclear D gene. The germline V gene has CDR1 SGHAT and CDR2 FQDESV (reference sequence). V gave up 4 bases and J gave up 2 bases, with 11 bases separating them. This CDR3 is built from 14 residues. The DNA for the CDR3 is TGTGCCAGCAGCTCCTGGCACCGAAACACTGAAGCTTTCTTT. Amino acids: CASSSWHRNTEAFF.

This clonotype was detected only a few times. V usage is TRBV5-1 and J usage is TRBJ2-1; TRBD1 agrees at 7 bases. V dropped 0 bases and J dropped 7; count of bases not matched to a gene: 7. The CDR3 covers 15 residues. CDR1 and CDR2 (germline): SGHRS, YFSETQ. Here the CDR3 DNA reads TGCGCCAGCAGCTTGGGAGGGGGCAAGTTGAATGAGCAGTTCTTC. Amino acids: CASSLGGGKLNEQFF.

The chain combines TRBV18 with TRBJ2-3, with 9 bases fitting TRBD1. V trimming: 3 bases; J trimming: 4 bases; junction bases outside the gene matches: 5. The CDR3 covers 15 residues. The germline V gene encodes CDR1 KGHSH and CDR2 LQKENI. CDR3: CASSPRDRDSDTQYF. CDR3 nucleotide sequence: TGTGCCAGCTCACCCCGGGACAGGGACTCAGATACGCAGTATTTT.

The table lists this clonotype with a few counts. This chain joins TRBV10-3 and TRBJ2-7, with 10 positions matching TRBD1. This CDR3 comprises 15 residues. Germline values: CDR1 ENHRY, CDR2 SYGVKD. The V and J ends lost 6 bases and 5 bases, in that order; junction bases with no gene match: 10. CDR3 amino acids: CAISIAGTGAHEQYF. CDR3 DNA: TGTGCCATCAGCATAGCCGGGACAGGGGCCCACGAGCAGTACTTC.